The count of the clone carrying this TCR beta chain is one. Its antigen is not known. The source of the sample is a study of shared clonotypes between healthy human individuals. The study's findings and limits: Shared clonotypes across all four donors exceeded non-shared ones in generation probability. Measured sharing among donors was expected to vary with sequencing depth.

Donors, healthy HIV-negative adults, lacked recent acute infections or vaccinations. The table came from immunoSEQ multiplex PCR; TCRdb's copy has only in-frame clones and leaves some out. Here the sample spans some 1.5 million clones, 95% to 99% being singletons. The CDR3 covers 14 residues. CDR1 and CDR2 from the germline V gene are SGDLS and YYNGEE. V dropped 3 bases and J dropped 6 bases, with 16 bases sitting between them. Material: naive CD4+ T cells sorted from blood. Subset: CD45RA+ positively selected. The receptor was derived from a man between 25 and 39 years old in good health. The gene calls are TRBV9 and TRBJ2-7; TRBD1 might be the D (5 bases). The CDR3 nucleotides read TGTGCCAGCAGCGGACGGACGCAAGGGGCCGAGCAGTACTTC. This codes for CASSGRTQGAEQYF. The complete variable domain, with remaining parts taken from reference TRBV9 and TRBJ2-7, reads DSGVTQTPKHLITATGQRVTLRCSPRSGDLSVYWYQQSLDQGLQFLIQYYNGEERAKGNILERFSAQQFPDLHSELNLSSLELGDSALYFCASSGRTQGAEQYFGPGTRLTVT.